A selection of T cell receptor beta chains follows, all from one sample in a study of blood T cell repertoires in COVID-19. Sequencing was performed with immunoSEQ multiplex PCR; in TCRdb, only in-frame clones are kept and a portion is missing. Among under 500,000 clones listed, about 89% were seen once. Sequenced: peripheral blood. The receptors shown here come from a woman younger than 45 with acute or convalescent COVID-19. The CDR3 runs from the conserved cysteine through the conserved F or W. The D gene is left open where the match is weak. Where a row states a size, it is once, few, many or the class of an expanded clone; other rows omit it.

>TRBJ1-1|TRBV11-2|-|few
CASSQYTEAFF
TGTGCCAGCAGCCAGTACACTGAAGCTTTCTTT
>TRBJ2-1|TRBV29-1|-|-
CSVAGSYNEQFF
TGCAGCGTTGCCGGGAGCTACAATGAGCAGTTCTTC
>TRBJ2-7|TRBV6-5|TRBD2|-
CASSTLAGEPNEQYF
TGTGCCAGCAGTACACTAGCGGGGGAACCCAACGAGCAGTACTTC
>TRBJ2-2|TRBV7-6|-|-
CASSPTSAGELFF
TGTGCCAGCAGCCCTACGTCCGCCGGGGAGCTGTTTTTT
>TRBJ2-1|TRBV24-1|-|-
CATSDKGENEQFF
TGTGCCACCAGTGATAAGGGGGAGAATGAGCAGTTCTTC
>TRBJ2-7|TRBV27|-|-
CASSLSLQASSYEQYF
TGTGCCAGCAGTTTATCTCTACAGGCGAGCTCCTACGAGCAGTACTTC
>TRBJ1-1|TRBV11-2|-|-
CASNRAHLRVNTEAFF
TGTGCCAGCAATCGGGCCCACCTCAGGGTGAACACTGAAGCTTTCTTT
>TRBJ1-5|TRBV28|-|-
CASSSGRVVDQPQHF
TGTGCCAGCAGTTCAGGGAGGGTAGTCGATCAGCCCCAGCATTTT
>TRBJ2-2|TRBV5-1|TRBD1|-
CASSFGQGAPRNTGELFF
TGCGCCAGCAGCTTCGGACAGGGGGCCCCTAGAAACACCGGGGAGCTGTTTTTT
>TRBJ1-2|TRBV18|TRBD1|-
CASSLGTGDGYTF
TGTGCCAGCTCACTAGGGACAGGCGATGGCTACACCTTC
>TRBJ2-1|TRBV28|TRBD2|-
CASSPSGAPHNEQFF
TGTGCCAGCAGTCCTAGCGGGGCACCCCACAATGAGCAGTTCTTC
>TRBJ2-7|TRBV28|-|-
CASSLPGTYEQYF
TGTGCCAGCAGTTTACCCGGGACCTACGAGCAGTACTTC
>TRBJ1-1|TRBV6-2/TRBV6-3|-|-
CASSYSPGTNMNTEAFF
TGTGCCAGCAGTTACAGTCCCGGGACAAACATGAACACTGAAGCTTTCTTT
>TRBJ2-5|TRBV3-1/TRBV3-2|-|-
CASSQDERAQYF
TGTGCCAGCAGCCAAGATGAGAGGGCCCAGTACTTC
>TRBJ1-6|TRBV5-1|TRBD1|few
CASSSDGQGNSPLHF
TGCGCCAGCAGCTCGGATGGACAGGGGAATTCACCCCTCCACTTT
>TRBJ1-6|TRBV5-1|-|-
CASSLGDKNSPLHF
TGCGCCAGCAGCTTGGGGGACAAGAATTCACCCCTCCACTTT
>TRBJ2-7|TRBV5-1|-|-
CASSWQGGSYEQYF
TGCGCCAGCAGCTGGCAGGGTGGGTCCTACGAGCAGTACTTC
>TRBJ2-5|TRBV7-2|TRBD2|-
CASSFFDTSGIATQYF
TGTGCCAGCAGCTTTTTCGATACTAGCGGAATAGCGACCCAGTACTTC
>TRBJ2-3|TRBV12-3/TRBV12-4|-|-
CASSHTITDTQYF
TGTGCCAGCAGCCACACCATTACAGATACGCAGTATTTT
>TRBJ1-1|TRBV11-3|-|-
CASSLVRDSIAFF
TGTGCCAGCAGCTTGGTCAGGGATAGTATAGCTTTCTTT
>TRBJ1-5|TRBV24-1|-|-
CATSDLTGQPQHF
TGTGCCACCAGTGATTTAACAGGGCAGCCCCAGCATTTT
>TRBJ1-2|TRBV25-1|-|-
CASSETPGLRGFYGYTF
TGTGCCAGCAGTGAGACTCCGGGACTGAGGGGATTCTATGGCTACACCTTC
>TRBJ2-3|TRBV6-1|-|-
CASSEANRGTQYF
TGTGCCAGCAGTGAAGCGAATCGGGGTACGCAGTATTTT
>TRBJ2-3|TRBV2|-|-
CASSEPRDTDTQYF
TGTGCCAGCAGTGAACCCAGGGACACAGATACGCAGTATTTT
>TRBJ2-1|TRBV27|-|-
CASSSPGRLVRSGEQFF
TGTGCCAGCAGTTCCCCTGGACGACTAGTTCGGTCTGGCGAGCAGTTCTTC
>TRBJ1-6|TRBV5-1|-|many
CASSLSGVNSPLHF
TGCGCCAGCAGCTTGTCAGGGGTCAATTCACCCCTCCACTTT
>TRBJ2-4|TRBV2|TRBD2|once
CASRAGDGNIQYF
TGTGCCAGCAGGGCGGGGGACGGGAACATTCAGTACTTC
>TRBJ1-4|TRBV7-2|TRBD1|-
CASSLQGARKLFF
TGTGCCAGCAGCTTGCAGGGGGCGCGGAAACTGTTTTTT
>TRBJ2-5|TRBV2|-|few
CAIAYREETQYF
TGTGCTATAGCGTACCGTGAGGAGACCCAGTACTTC
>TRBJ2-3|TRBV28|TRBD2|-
CASSTRTSGGASDTQYF
TGTGCCAGCAGTACTCGGACTAGCGGGGGGGCCTCAGATACGCAGTATTTT
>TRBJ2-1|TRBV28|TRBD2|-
CASSPGWQRGGNEQFF
TGTGCCAGCAGCCCGGGCTGGCAGCGGGGGGGCAATGAGCAGTTCTTC
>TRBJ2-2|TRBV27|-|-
CASRAGVTGELFF
TGTGCCAGCAGGGCAGGGGTGACCGGGGAGCTGTTTTTT
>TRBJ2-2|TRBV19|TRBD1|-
CASSIGAGGYTGELFF
TGTGCCAGTAGTATAGGGGCAGGGGGATACACCGGGGAGCTGTTTTTT
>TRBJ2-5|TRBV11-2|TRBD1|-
CASSLTGTGLRETQYF
TGTGCCAGCAGCTTGACCGGGACAGGGTTACGGGAGACCCAGTACTTC
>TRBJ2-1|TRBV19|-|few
CASSISNEQFF
TGTGCCAGTAGTATCTCCAATGAGCAGTTCTTC
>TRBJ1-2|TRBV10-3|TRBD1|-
CATGDRGYGYTF
TGTGCCACCGGGGACAGGGGCTATGGCTACACCTTC
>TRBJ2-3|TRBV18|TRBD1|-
CASSPPGTVTDTQYF
TGTGCCAGCTCACCACCCGGGACAGTCACAGATACGCAGTATTTT
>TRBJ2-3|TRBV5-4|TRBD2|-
CASSDGTSSNTQYF
TGTGCCAGCAGCGACGGGACTAGTTCGAATACGCAGTATTTT
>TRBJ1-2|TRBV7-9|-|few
CASSLPRGPFYGYTF
TGTGCCAGCAGCCTCCCGCGGGGCCCTTTTTATGGCTACACCTTC
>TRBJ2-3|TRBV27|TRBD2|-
CASSSSPGLAGTQYF
TGTGCCAGCAGTTCATCCCCGGGACTAGCTGGGACGCAGTATTTT
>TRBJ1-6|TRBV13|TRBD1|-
CASSSKERDRELLHF
TGTGCCAGCAGCTCAAAAGAACGGGACAGGGAGCTCCTCCACTTT
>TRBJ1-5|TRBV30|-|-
CAWTMDSGPQHF
TGTGCCTGGACTATGGACAGCGGGCCCCAGCATTTT
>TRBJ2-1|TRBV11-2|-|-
CASSLDQNEQFF
TGTGCCAGCAGCTTAGATCAAAATGAGCAGTTCTTC
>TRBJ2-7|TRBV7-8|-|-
CASSLAGAREQYF
TGTGCCAGCAGCTTAGCAGGGGCGAGAGAGCAGTACTTC
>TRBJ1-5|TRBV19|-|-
CASSFRTENRNQPQHF
TGTGCCAGTAGTTTTAGGACAGAGAATCGCAATCAGCCCCAGCATTTT
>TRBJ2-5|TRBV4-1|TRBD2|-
CASSQEELAGLETQYF
TGCGCCAGCAGCCAAGAGGAACTAGCGGGGTTAGAGACCCAGTACTTC
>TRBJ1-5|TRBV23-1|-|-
CASTPTELNPLPPPYSNQPQHF
TGCGCCAGCACTCCCACTGAATTAAATCCTCTACCGCCGCCCTATAGCAATCAGCCCCAGCATTTT
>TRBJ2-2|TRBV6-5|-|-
CASSSTSLSAGELFF
TGTGCCAGCAGCTCTACCAGTCTGAGCGCCGGGGAGCTGTTTTTT
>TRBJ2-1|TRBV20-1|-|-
CSAVPIDEQFF
TGCAGTGCCGTCCCCATAGATGAGCAGTTCTTC
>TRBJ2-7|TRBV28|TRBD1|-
CASSFGDRDPGEQYF
TGTGCCAGCAGTTTCGGGGACAGGGACCCCGGAGAGCAGTACTTC
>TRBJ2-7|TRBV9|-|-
CASSRHAGITYEQYF
TGTGCCAGCAGCCGCCACGCGGGCATCACCTACGAGCAGTACTTC